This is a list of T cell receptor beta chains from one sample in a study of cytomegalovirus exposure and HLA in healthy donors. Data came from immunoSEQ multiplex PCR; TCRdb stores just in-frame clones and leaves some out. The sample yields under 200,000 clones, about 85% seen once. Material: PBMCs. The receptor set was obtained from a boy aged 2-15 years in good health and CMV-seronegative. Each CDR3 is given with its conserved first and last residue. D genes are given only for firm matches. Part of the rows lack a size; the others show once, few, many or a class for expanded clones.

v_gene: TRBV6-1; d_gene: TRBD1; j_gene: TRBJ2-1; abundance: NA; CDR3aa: CASRERQGPQGGQFF; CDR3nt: TGTGCCAGCAGGGAGAGACAGGGGCCTCAGGGGGGACAGTTCTTC
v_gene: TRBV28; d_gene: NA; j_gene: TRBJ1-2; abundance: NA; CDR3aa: CASTDLGYGYTF; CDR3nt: TGTGCCAGCACTGACCTAGGCTATGGCTACACCTTC
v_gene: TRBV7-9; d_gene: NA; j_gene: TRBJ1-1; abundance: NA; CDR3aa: CSSSLRQGGDTEAFF; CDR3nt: TGTTCCAGCAGCTTACGCCAGGGCGGAGACACTGAAGCTTTCTTT
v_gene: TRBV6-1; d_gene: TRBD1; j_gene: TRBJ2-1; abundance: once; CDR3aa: CASSEGRGPYNEQFF; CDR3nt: TGTGCCAGCAGTGAGGGCAGGGGGCCTTACAATGAGCAGTTCTTC
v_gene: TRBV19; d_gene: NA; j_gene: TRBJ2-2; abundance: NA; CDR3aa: CASLSRSHTGELFF; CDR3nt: TGTGCCAGTCTTAGCCGCAGTCACACCGGGGAGCTGTTTTTT
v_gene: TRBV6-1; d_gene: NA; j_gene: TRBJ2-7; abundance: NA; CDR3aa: CASIREVYEQYF; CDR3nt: TGTGCCAGCATCAGGGAGGTGTACGAGCAGTACTTC
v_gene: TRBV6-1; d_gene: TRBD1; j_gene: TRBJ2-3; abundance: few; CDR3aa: CASSGTGDADTQYF; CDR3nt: TGTGCCAGCAGTGGGACAGGGGATGCAGATACGCAGTATTTT
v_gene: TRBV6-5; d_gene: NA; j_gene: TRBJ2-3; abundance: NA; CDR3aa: CASSPYSTDTQYF; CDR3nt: TGTGCCAGCAGCCCTTACTCCACAGATACGCAGTATTTT
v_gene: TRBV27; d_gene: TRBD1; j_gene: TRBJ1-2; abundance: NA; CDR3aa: CATLEQGQKGVNGYTF; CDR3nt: TGTGCCACCCTCGAACAGGGACAGAAGGGGGTGAATGGCTACACCTTC
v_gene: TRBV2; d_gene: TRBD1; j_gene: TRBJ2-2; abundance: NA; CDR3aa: CASSSGTGANTGELFF; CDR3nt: TGTGCCAGCAGTTCCGGGACAGGGGCGAACACCGGGGAGCTGTTTTTT
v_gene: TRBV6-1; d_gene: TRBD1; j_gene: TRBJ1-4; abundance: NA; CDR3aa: CASSEGTAISNEKLFF; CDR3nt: TGTGCCAGCAGCGAAGGGACAGCTATATCTAATGAAAAACTGTTTTTT
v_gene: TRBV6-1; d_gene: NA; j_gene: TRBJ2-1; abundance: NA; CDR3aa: CASSESTSGLYNEQFF; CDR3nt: TGTGCCAGCAGTGAATCCACCTCGGGACTCTACAATGAGCAGTTCTTC
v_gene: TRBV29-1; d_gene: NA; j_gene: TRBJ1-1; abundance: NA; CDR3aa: CSVQYRERNTEAFF; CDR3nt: TGCAGCGTCCAATACAGGGAGAGGAACACTGAAGCTTTCTTT
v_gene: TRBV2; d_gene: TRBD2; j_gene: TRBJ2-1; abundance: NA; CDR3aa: CASSPDSSGAYNEQFF; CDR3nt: TGTGCCAGCAGTCCCGACTCTAGCGGAGCCTACAATGAGCAGTTCTTC
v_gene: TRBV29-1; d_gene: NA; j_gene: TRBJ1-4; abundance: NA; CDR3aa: CSALGAENEKLFF; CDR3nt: TGCAGCGCCCTTGGGGCGGAGAATGAAAAACTGTTTTTT
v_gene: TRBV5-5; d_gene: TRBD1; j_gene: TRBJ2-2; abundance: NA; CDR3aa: CASSSYRGEGELFF; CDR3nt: TGTGCCAGCAGCTCCTACAGGGGGGAAGGGGAGCTGTTTTTT
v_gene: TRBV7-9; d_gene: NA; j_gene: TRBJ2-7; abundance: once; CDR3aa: CASSSNNRVPEQYF; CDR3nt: TGTGCCAGCAGCTCAAACAACAGGGTTCCCGAGCAGTACTTC
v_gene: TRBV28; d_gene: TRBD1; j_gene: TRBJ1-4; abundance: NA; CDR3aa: CASSGWTGGNEKLFF; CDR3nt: TGTGCCAGCAGTGGATGGACAGGCGGTAATGAAAAACTGTTTTTT
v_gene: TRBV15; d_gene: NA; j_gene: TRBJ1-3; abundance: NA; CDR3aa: CAAGFSPDSGNTIYF; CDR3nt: TGTGCCGCCGGGTTTAGTCCCGACTCTGGAAACACCATATATTTT
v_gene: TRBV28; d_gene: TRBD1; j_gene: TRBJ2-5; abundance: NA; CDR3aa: CASTEKTGRWETQYF; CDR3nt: TGTGCCAGCACGGAAAAGACAGGGCGGTGGGAGACCCAGTACTTC
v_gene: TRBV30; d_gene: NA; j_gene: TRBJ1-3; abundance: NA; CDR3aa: CAWSGTTSGNTIYF; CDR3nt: TGTGCCTGGAGCGGGACTACCTCTGGAAACACCATATATTTT
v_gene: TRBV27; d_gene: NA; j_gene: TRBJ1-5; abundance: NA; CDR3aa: CASSSPGYDQPQHF; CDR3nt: TGTGCCAGCAGTTCCCCAGGATACGATCAGCCCCAGCATTTT
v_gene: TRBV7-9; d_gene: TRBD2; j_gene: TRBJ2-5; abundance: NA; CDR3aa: CASSLEGTSGPQYF; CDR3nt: TGTGCCAGCAGCTTAGAAGGGACTAGCGGACCCCAGTACTTC
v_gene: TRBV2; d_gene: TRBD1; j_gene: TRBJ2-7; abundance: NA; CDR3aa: CASSLRTGRIDEQYF; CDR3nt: TGTGCCAGCAGTCTTAGGACAGGGAGGATCGACGAGCAGTACTTC
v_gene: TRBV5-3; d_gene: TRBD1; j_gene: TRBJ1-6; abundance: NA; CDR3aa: CARIAATGTSSSYNSPLHF; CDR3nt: TGTGCCAGAATTGCGGCGACAGGGACCTCTAGCTCCTATAATTCACCCCTCCACTTT
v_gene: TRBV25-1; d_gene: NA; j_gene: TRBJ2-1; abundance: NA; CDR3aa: CASSETGNSYNEQFF; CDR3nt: TGTGCCAGCAGTGAGACAGGTAACTCCTACAATGAGCAGTTCTTC
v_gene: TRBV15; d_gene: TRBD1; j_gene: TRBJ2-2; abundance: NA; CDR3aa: CATSRGGQGTGELFF; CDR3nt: TGTGCCACCAGCAGAGGGGGACAGGGCACCGGGGAGCTGTTTTTT
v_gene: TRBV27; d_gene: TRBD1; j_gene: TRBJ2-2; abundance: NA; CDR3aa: CASKPGQWNTGELFF; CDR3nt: TGTGCCAGCAAACCGGGACAGTGGAACACCGGGGAGCTGTTTTTT
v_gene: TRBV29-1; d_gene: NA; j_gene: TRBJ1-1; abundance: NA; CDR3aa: CSVESSQGITEAFF; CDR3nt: TGCAGCGTTGAATCCTCCCAGGGAATCACTGAAGCTTTCTTT
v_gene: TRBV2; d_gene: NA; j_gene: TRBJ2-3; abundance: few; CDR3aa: CASGRLETDTQYF; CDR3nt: TGTGCCAGCGGAAGACTAGAGACAGATACGCAGTATTTT
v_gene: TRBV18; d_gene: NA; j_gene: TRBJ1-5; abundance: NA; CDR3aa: CASSPAVALDQPQHF; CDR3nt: TGTGCCAGCTCACCAGCGGTCGCCCTAGATCAGCCCCAGCATTTT
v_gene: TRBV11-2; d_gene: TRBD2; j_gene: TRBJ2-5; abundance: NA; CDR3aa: CASSSGQGLGETQYF; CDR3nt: TGTGCCAGCAGCTCCGGCCAAGGACTAGGCGAGACCCAGTACTTC
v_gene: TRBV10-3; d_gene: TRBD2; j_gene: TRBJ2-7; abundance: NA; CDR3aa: CAIAMGSGTNSEQYF; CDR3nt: TGTGCCATCGCGATGGGAAGCGGGACCAACAGCGAGCAGTACTTC
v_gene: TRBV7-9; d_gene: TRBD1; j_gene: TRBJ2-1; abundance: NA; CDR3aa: CASSLISRQGRNEQFF; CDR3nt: TGTGCCAGCAGCTTAATTTCGCGACAGGGAAGGAATGAGCAGTTCTTC
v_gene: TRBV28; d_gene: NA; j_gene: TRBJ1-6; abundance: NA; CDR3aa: CASLADRQSPLHF; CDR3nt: TGTGCCTCCCTAGCAGACAGGCAATCACCCCTCCACTTT
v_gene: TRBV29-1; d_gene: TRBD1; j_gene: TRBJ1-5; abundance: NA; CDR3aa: CSVGQGTNQPQHF; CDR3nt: TGCAGCGTAGGACAGGGTACCAATCAGCCCCAGCATTTT
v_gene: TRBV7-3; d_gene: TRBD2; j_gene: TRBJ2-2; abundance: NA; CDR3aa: CASSFGLAGLNTGELFF; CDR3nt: TGTGCCAGCAGCTTCGGACTAGCGGGATTAAACACCGGGGAGCTGTTTTTT
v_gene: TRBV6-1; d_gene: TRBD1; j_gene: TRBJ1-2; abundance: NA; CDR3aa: CASSGGQGAYGYTF; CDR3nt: TGTGCCAGCAGTGGGGGACAGGGGGCATATGGCTACACCTTC